The 10 T cell receptor beta chains below come from one sample, sequenced in a study of blood T cell repertoires in COVID-19. Clones were sequenced by immunoSEQ multiplex PCR, and TCRdb holds only the in-frame ones, with some missing. The sample carries 200,000 to 250,000 clones, 80% to 85% recorded once. Sequencing input: peripheral blood. The receptors were sampled from a woman in her sixties or seventies who had recovered from COVID-19.

The rearrangement uses TRBV27 and TRBJ1-2; TRBD1 aligns across 7 bases. V was pared by 6 bases and J by 5 bases, with 9 bases of the junction left unmatched. Germline V gene lookup returns CDR1 MNHEY and CDR2 SMNVEV (reference sequence). The CDR3 covers 14 residues. CDR3 sequence: CASRPGGLPYGYTF. The CDR3 bases are TGTGCCAGCAGACCAGGGGGGCTGCCGTATGGCTACACCTTC.

The chain employs TRBV29-1 and TRBJ1-3; D gene ambiguous. The CDR3 length is 12 residues. Germline CDR1 is SQVTM and CDR2 is ANQGSEA. V was cut by 1 base and J by 7 bases, with 8 bases left in between. CDR3 residues: CSVEAGDNTIYF. The CDR3 DNA follows: TGCAGCGTTGAAGCGGGTGATAACACCATATATTTT.

The gene calls are TRBV7-8 and TRBJ2-1; D not certain. V lost 5 bases and J lost 7, with 12 bases in between. The CDR3 contains 13 residues. Germline V gene lookup returns CDR1 SGHVS and CDR2 FQNEAQ. CDR3 in DNA: TGTGCCAGCAGCCGTGCCCGGCGGAATGAGCAGTTCTTC. As protein: CASSRARRNEQFF.

V usage is TRBV5-1 and J usage is TRBJ2-7; 7 bases map to TRBD1. V was pared by 1 base and J by 3 bases, with 4 bases of the junction left unmatched. The CDR3 is made up of 14 amino acids. Germline V gene sequence: CDR1 SGHRS, CDR2 YFSETQ. In DNA form, the CDR3 reads TGCGCCAGCAGCTTGAACAGGGGAATCTACGAGCAGTACTTC. Amino acids: CASSLNRGIYEQYF.

The chain links TRBV11-2 to TRBJ2-6, with D perhaps matching TRBD2 (6 bases). Trimming stripped 2 bases from V and 0 bases from J, with 11 bases between. The CDR3 runs 17 residues. Germline V gene lookup returns CDR1 SGHAT and CDR2 FQNNGV. CDR3 sequence reads: CASSLRGADSGANVLTF. For the CDR3, the DNA is TGTGCCAGCAGCTTACGCGGGGCCGACTCTGGGGCCAACGTCCTGACTTTC.

CDR3 amino acids: CASRGGAVTGELFF. For the CDR3, the DNA is TGTGCTAGCCGCGGGGGGGCGGTGACCGGGGAGCTGTTTTTT. The chain has TRBV12-5 and TRBJ2-2; 9 nucleotides line up with TRBD2. V trimming: 9 bases; J trimming: 5 bases; junction bases outside the gene matches: 7. Germline-derived CDR1 and CDR2 are LGHNT and FRNRAP. The CDR3 contains 14 residues.

This clone has a single count. CDR3 loop: CASSQRRNQPQHF. In nucleotides, the CDR3 is TGCGCCAGCAGCCAACGCCGGAATCAGCCCCAGCATTTT. The chain employs TRBV4-3 and TRBJ1-5; D remains unclear. V shed 2 bases and J shed 4 bases, with 6 bases lying between them. The germline gives CDR1 LGHNA, CDR2 YSLEER. The CDR3 has 13 amino acids.

The chain links TRBV18 to TRBJ2-1, with a weak D call TRBD1 (6 bases). CDR1 KGHSH and CDR2 LQKENI come from the germline V gene. The CDR3 consists of 13 residues. V gave up 5 bases and J gave up 5 bases, with 10 bases separating them. This CDR3 reads CASSSAGDNEQFF. The CDR3 region has the DNA TGTGCCAGCTCAAGCGCAGGGGACAATGAGCAGTTCTTC.

As regards this clone: A read error may account for a junction end that differs from germline. The V call is TRBV7-7, the J call TRBJ2-5; TRBD1 agrees at 8 bases. The V gene's germline CDR1 is SSHAT and CDR2 FNYEAQ (reference sequence). The CDR3 has 14 residues. The chain's CDR3 is CASSRSQGGETQYF. The DNA of the CDR3 is TGTGCTAGCAGCCGTTCACAGGGGGGAGAGACCCAGTACTTC.

This clone was seen many times. V gene TRBV5-1 combines with J gene TRBJ1-1, with D maybe TRBD1 (6 bases). V dropped 4 bases and J dropped 2 bases, with 12 bases sitting between them. Germline loops: CDR1 SGHRS, CDR2 YFSETQ. The CDR3 has 14 residues. CDR3 nucleotide sequence: TGCGCCAGCAGCATACAGGGCACAAACACTGAAGCTTTCTTT. Its protein is CASSIQGTNTEAFF.